Reported below is one T cell receptor beta chain. Its target antigen remains unknown. This specimen comes from a study of cytomegalovirus exposure and HLA in healthy donors listed by TCRdb under 2017. The study in broad terms: An earlier analysis of approximately 550 of the donors reported roughly 300 Gb of sequence data and 100 million to 130 million unique TCR beta sequences from some 180 million T cells. An early release covering roughly 580 HLA-typed donors comprised 300 to 350 gigabases of sequencing data and around 86 million unique TCR sequences. Of the roughly 390 genotyped donors, approximately 82% fell in the genetic ancestry cluster associated with self-reported Caucasian donors. The study was designed to test whether signatures of past pathogen exposure could be identified by cataloging public T cell receptors. The study used immunosequencing to profile the T cell repertoires of around 600 subjects and linked those repertoires to cytomegalovirus serostatus. A separate validation cohort of roughly 130 different subjects was used in addition to the approximately 670-subject first cohort. To predict cytomegalovirus infection status, the study brought together high-throughput TCR immunosequencing, statistical association of individual TCRs with disease status, and machine learning. A later analysis re-examined previously published TCR beta repertoires from roughly 650 donors and added high-resolution HLA genotyping to investigate patterns of TCR occurrence. Rather than using new phenotypic data, the later analysis identified candidate immune exposures from TCR beta sequences and from how often those sequences occurred across donors. To decide whether each TCR beta V gene segment behaved as functional or pseudogenic, an earlier analysis of fewer than 750 of the donors relied on high-throughput TCR beta sequencing. Donor age, sex, ethnicity and CMV serostatus were compiled together with the repertoire data. In a later genetic analysis, genome-wide SNP genotypes for about 65% of the roughly 670 donors were used, and that subset was treated as a discovery cohort. All discovery cohort repertoires had been generated using a single sequencing platform. Class I and class II HLA loci were covered by the typing at four-digit resolution. Typing coverage differed by locus: A, B, C, DRB1 and DQB1 were typed in about 629-640 donors, DQA1 in approximately 520, DPA1 in around 610, and DPB1 in 400 to 490. Because of strong linkage in the cohort, a few DR-DQ haplotypes were treated as single units for association and clustering. On average, around 240,000 unique TCR beta nucleotide sequences were sequenced per donor among some 430 genotyped donors of the cohort, with 15% to 20% of those sequences being non-productive.

The cohort was made up of roughly 670 healthy bone marrow donors. At the time of sampling, every cohort member was nominally healthy, though immune exposures that went unrecorded were likely present. The donor tested CMV seronegative and was one of the 352 seronegative cohort members. A peripheral blood sample was collected from each donor, and TCR beta sequencing was performed on peripheral blood mononuclear cells. The Qiagen DNeasy Blood Extraction Kit was used to extract genomic DNA from the blood cell samples. Preparation of the library involved the immunoSEQ multiplex PCR assay. For the multiplex PCR, a mixture combining 60 forward primers for TCR Vbeta segments and 13 reverse primers for TCR Jbeta segments was used. A multiplex PCR assay on genomic DNA amplified the CDR3 region of rearranged TCR beta genes. The Illumina HiSeq System was used to sequence the amplified TCR beta libraries as 87-base-pair reads. On the authors' methods: A later analysis counted about 76 million unique TCR beta chains across the 550 to 750 repertoires, and roughly 11 million of these chains were shared by at least two donors. Raw reads were error-corrected and collapsed into unique sequences with a nearest-neighbor algorithm that merged closely related sequences to remove PCR and sequencing errors. V, D and J gene segments were assigned by aligning CDR3 sequences to IMGT reference sequences. For a sequence to be retained, a match of at least six nucleotides was required to both a V gene segment and a J gene segment. Rearrangements were called productive when the CDR3 lacked stop codons and stayed in frame with V and J; all others were non-productive. Following IMGT convention, CDR3 was defined as the stretch from the second conserved V-encoded cysteine to the conserved J-encoded phenylalanine. Sequences without an unambiguous match to a single V gene segment were excluded from the earlier analysis of several hundred of the donors. An earlier analysis of almost 600 of the donors classified V segments as functional when productive rearrangements were above 56.7% and as segregating when the standard deviation between donors was above 5%. A statistical classification framework was built to diagnose cytomegalovirus status from the catalog of TCR beta chain sequences. A later analysis assigned V and J genes by comparing TCR nucleotide sequences with IMGT/GENE-DB human TR gene sequences. The TCRdist pipeline was used in a later analysis to assign CDR3 sequences and most-parsimonious VDJ recombination scenarios. In a later analysis, each TCR beta chain was defined by its CDR3 amino acid sequence together with its V-gene family, and reads without a unique V-gene family were excluded. To address suspected cross-contamination and a sequencing artifact, a later analysis removed around 600 highly shared, low-generation-probability nucleotide sequences. In a later analysis, a clonal expansion index for each public chain was calculated from normalized within-repertoire ranks of inferred template counts. In a later analysis, generation probabilities were computed with a VDJ recombination model fitted to out-of-frame rearrangements, and the resulting probabilities were checked against IGoR. In a later analysis, TCR-TCR, TCR-HLA and TCR-CMV co-occurrence was scored with hypergeometric tests, and a repertoire-size bias correction was applied to TCR pairs. In a later analysis, false discovery rates were estimated by permuting HLA or CMV assignments 20 times. A later analysis grouped co-occurring TCRs with DBSCAN, adding TCRdist sequence similarity when clustering within HLA-allele-positive subsets. Repertoires with fewer than 30,000 or more than 120,000 public chains were left out of co-occurrence clustering, as were a handful of repertoires with anomalous nucleotide sharing. TCRdb mirrors the immuneACCESS table, restricted to in-frame sequences. Some clones are absent from its copies; in checked studies, under half trace to an unresolved V gene, and the reason for the others is unknown. V, J and clone size reflect that table, while D and trimming were determined from the DNA. The sample's own table lists 150,000 to 200,000 clones. The ten largest make up over 1% of the sample.

Study-wide conclusions, independent of this receptor: A later analysis reported that several top co-occurrence clusters appeared linked to parvovirus B19, influenza, CMV and Epstein-Barr virus. Compared with equally common non-associated chains, HLA-associated TCR beta chains in a later analysis were more clonally expanded and had lower generation probabilities. Linkage disequilibrium might explain the correlated functional status among segregating V segments, but an unknown experimental factor could not be ruled out. Cytomegalovirus status was reported to be diagnosed by the classifier with high specificity and sensitivity in both the original and validation cohorts. Across donors, most TCR sequences were observed very rarely, whereas some public TCRs were present in many individuals. Assigning TCR associations to individual alleles was difficult when HLA alleles, especially DR and DQ, strongly co-occurred. V-gene and J-gene trimming of TCR beta chains was associated with a missense DCLRE1C variant in a later genetic analysis, and the association was replicated in an independent cohort. A group of highly shared sequence variants was considered likely to be a technical artifact of the sequencing pipeline. Broadly in line with IMGT annotations, most TCR beta V segments showed up in productive rearrangements about 90% or about 30% of the time in an earlier analysis of several hundred of the donors. According to a later genetic analysis, donors in an Asian-associated ancestry cluster had fewer N-insertions in productive TCRs than the roughly 700-donor mean. Because HLA typing was unavailable for some donors at each locus, only the typed subset was used in association tests. The authors suggested that the approach could potentially be generalized to other disease states and immunological phenotypes. In a later analysis, some 18,000 TCR beta sequences were associated with specific HLA alleles at a false discovery rate of 0.05. Because counts were too low, roughly 18 rarely observed V segments, including chromosome 9 orphons, were left out of the earlier analysis of 500 to 650 of the donors. A later analysis found that most CMV-associated TCR beta chains appeared HLA-restricted, with HLA associations seemingly driven largely by CMV exposure. Roughly uniform sequencing depth across donors was assumed in presence/absence analyses, although this assumption may not hold. In vitro tests confirmed that a few of the cytomegalovirus-associated TCR beta chains recognize cytomegalovirus antigens. The study listed 164 TCR beta chains as associated with cytomegalovirus. Immune exposure information for the cohort was limited to CMV serostatus. A further reported finding was that TCR beta sequences accurately predicted the HLA-A and HLA-B alleles for most subjects in the first cohort. A later analysis found that TCR association rates varied across HLA loci, with DRB1 alleles showing the most associated TCRs and HLA-C alleles the fewest. The cohort was sequenced for TCR beta chains only, and without alpha or paired-chain data the features that could be detected were limited.

The sample comprised PBMCs. The receptor comes from a woman aged 55-70 years in good health and CMV-seronegative.

The bases are TGTGCCAGCAGCGTATCGGGCACAGATACGCAGTATTTT. The translation is CASSVSGTDTQYF. The V and J genes are TRBV9 and TRBJ2-3; a confident D gene designation cannot be given. V is cut by 1 base and J by 1 base, and the space between the germline ends is 4 bases. Including the terminal cysteine and phenylalanine, the CDR3 comprises 13 residues. Of all the DNA, just the CDR3 is kept, 39 bases in frame from base 1. From the germline V gene, CDR1 is SGDLS and CDR2 is YYNGEE.